These T cell receptor beta chains were read from a single sample in a study of blood T cell repertoires in COVID-19. The protocol was immunoSEQ multiplex PCR, while the TCRdb copy is restricted to in-frame clones and leaves out a portion. The table has over 150,000 clones, around four fifths seen once. The material sequenced was peripheral blood. Receptor source: an elderly woman with acute or convalescent COVID-19. Both conserved end residues are part of each CDR3. D genes are given only for firm matches. Size is stated for part of the rows, as once, few or many counts, or as a class when the clone is expanded.

v_call	d_call	clone_size	j_call	cdr3_nt	cdr3_aa
TRBV30	TRBD1	NA	TRBJ2-2	TGTGCCTGGAGTCGGGACAGGGTGGGCACCGGGGAGCTGTTTTTT	CAWSRDRVGTGELFF
TRBV30	TRBD1	NA	TRBJ1-1	TGTGCCTGGAGTGGGCAGGGGGACACTGAAGCTTTCTTT	CAWSGQGDTEAFF
TRBV5-8	TRBD1	NA	TRBJ2-1	TGTGCCAGCAGCTTGTGGACAGGGGCCTACAATGAGCAGTTCTTC	CASSLWTGAYNEQFF
TRBV29-1	TRBD1	NA	TRBJ1-4	TGCAGCGTTCGGACAGGTGGGGAAAAACTGTTTTTT	CSVRTGGEKLFF
TRBV30	TRBD1	NA	TRBJ1-6	TGTGCCTGGAGGGGTCCCGGGACAGGTCATTCACCCCTCCACTTT	CAWRGPGTGHSPLHF
TRBV19	NA	NA	TRBJ1-3	TGTGCCAGTAGTGCAGGGGCTGGAAACACCATATATTTT	CASSAGAGNTIYF
TRBV12-3/TRBV12-4	TRBD1	NA	TRBJ1-2	TGTGCCAGCAGCGGGGACAGGGGAGGCTACACCTTC	CASSGDRGGYTF
TRBV2	NA	NA	TRBJ2-1	TGTGCCAGCAGTGAAACACAGTATGAGCAGTTCTTC	CASSETQYEQFF
TRBV3-1/TRBV3-2	TRBD1	NA	TRBJ1-1	TGTGCCAGCAGCCTTCGGACAGGGGGAGCTTTCTTT	CASSLRTGGAFF
TRBV5-6	NA	few	TRBJ1-5	TGTGCCAGCAGCGCTGGCCCAGGACTCCAGCATTTT	CASSAGPGLQHF
TRBV6-2/TRBV6-3	TRBD2	NA	TRBJ2-5	TGTGCCAGCAGTTATGGTCGGCGGGGGGGCTGGGCGGAGACCCAGTACTTC	CASSYGRRGGWAETQYF
TRBV12-3/TRBV12-4	NA	NA	TRBJ2-5	TGTGCCAGCAGCACCCCCCCACTAGAGACCCAGTACTTC	CASSTPPLETQYF
TRBV6-6	TRBD2	NA	TRBJ2-1	TGTGCCAGCAGCCGGACTAGCTCCTACAATGAGCAGTTCTTC	CASSRTSSYNEQFF
TRBV5-1	NA	NA	TRBJ1-1	TGCGCCAGCAGCTCCCCGGGAGGTTTGAACACTGAAGCTTTCTTT	CASSSPGGLNTEAFF
TRBV29-1	NA	NA	TRBJ1-1	TGCAGCGGCGGGGGGGATCAGAGCACTGAAGCTTTCTTT	CSGGGDQSTEAFF
TRBV19	NA	few	TRBJ1-3	TGTGCCAGTAGTGGCAGATTATCCAACACCATATATTTT	CASSGRLSNTIYF
TRBV2	TRBD1	NA	TRBJ1-2	TGTGCCAGCAGGACAGGGGTCGACTATGGCTACACCTTC	CASRTGVDYGYTF
TRBV5-6	NA	NA	TRBJ2-2	TGTGCCAGCAGCTTGTACGCAGGGGAACCCACCGGGGAGCTGTTTTTT	CASSLYAGEPTGELFF
TRBV28	NA	NA	TRBJ1-2	TGTGCCAGCAGTTCCACAGGGTACGCCTTCTATGGCTACACCTTC	CASSSTGYAFYGYTF
TRBV5-6	NA	NA	TRBJ2-7	TGTGCCAGCAGCTCACCCGGTAGCGATTCTTTGGACGAGCAGTACTTC	CASSSPGSDSLDEQYF
TRBV15	TRBD1	NA	TRBJ2-7	TGTGCCACCAGCAGGGGAGACAGGGACGAGCAGTACTTC	CATSRGDRDEQYF
TRBV19	NA	NA	TRBJ2-7	TGTGCCAGTAGTATCAGAAGAAGCTCCTACGAGCAGTACTTC	CASSIRRSSYEQYF
TRBV27	TRBD2	NA	TRBJ2-3	TGTGCCAGCAGTTTATATCTAGCGGGGGGCCCGGATACGCAGTATTTT	CASSLYLAGGPDTQYF